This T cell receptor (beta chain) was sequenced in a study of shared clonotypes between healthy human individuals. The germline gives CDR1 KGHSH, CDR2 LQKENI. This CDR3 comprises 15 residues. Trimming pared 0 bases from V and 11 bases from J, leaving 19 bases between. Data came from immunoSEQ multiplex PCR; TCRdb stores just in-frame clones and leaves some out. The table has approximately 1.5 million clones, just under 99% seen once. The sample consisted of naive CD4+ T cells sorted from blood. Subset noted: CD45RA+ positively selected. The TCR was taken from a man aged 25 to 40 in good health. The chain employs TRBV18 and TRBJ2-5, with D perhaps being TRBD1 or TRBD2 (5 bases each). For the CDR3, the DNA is TGTGCCAGCTCACCACCAGGCAGGCCAAAAGAGGGGCAGTACTTC. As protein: CASSPPGRPKEGQYF.